The source of this TCR beta chain is a study of T-cell memory formation after mild COVID-19. The wider study: Largely donor-specific TCR clusters were found. Points from the study as a whole: A balance of CD4 and CD8 characterized clones contracting day 15 to 85, whereas later expanders leaned CD4+. Certain responding clones were present in pre-infection memory, suggesting participation of cross-reactive memory.

This clonotype showed up just a few times. What it binds is unknown. Researchers used 5'RACE with constant-segment primers to make TCR alpha and TCR beta cDNA libraries that carry sample barcodes and UMIs. MiXCR was run by TCRdb on the 5' RACE reads, yielding one entry per CDR3 protein. Among about 200,000 distinct CDR3 sequences listed, 7.5% to 10% were seen once. Sample: PBMCs or a T cell subset sorted from them (not recorded which). This TCR came from a man aged 18 to 29 who had mild COVID-19 (a few samples of this study predate the infection). Cell type and time point are not known.

The CDR3 reads CASRPGGGARGSPLHF. CDR3 bases: TGTGCCAGCAGACCGGGGGGAGGGGCTCGCGGGTCACCCCTCCACTTT. The chain couples TRBV7-2 to TRBJ1-6, with D perhaps TRBD1 (5 bases). The CDR3 is 16 residues long. Germline assignment: CDR1 SGHTA and CDR2 FQGNSA. The germline V and J ends were trimmed by 6 bases and 10 bases, with 22 bases remaining between them.